The present T cell receptor (beta chain) was sequenced within a study of T cells in Graves' hyperthyroidism and ophthalmopathy. Notes on the study in general: Ophthalmopathy could be told apart from stable hyperthyroidism with a 13 V-J model. Peripheral blood also featured most of the thyroid clonotypes expanded above 0.001.

What was amplified from RNA transcripts were TCR beta CDR3 regions. Researchers ran a first-round RT-PCR on the TCR CDR3 using the HTBI primer set. TCRdb reprocessed the multiplex PCR reads via MiXCR and lists one record per CDR3 protein. The repertoire holds roughly 500,000 distinct CDR3 sequences, with approximately 15% as singletons. This clonotype has a count of ten or more. As yet, its antigen is unknown. This CDR3 comprises 16 residues. With 3 bases removed from V and 3 bases from J, the gap between germline ends came to 18 bases. The germline V gene has CDR1 SGHTA and CDR2 FQGNSA. A sample of blood taken at first hyperthyroidism diagnosis preceded any ophthalmopathy symptoms. The source of the PBMCs was over 8.5 ml of fresh peripheral blood.

J is TRBJ2-7 and V is TRBV7-2; D is possibly TRBD1 or TRBD2 (5 bases each). The specimen was blood. This receptor was taken from a woman in her 30s with Graves' hyperthyroidism that later progressed to Graves' ophthalmopathy. The CDR3 region has the DNA TGTGCCAGCAGCTTGGCAGGGAGCATCTTAGTCTACGAGCAGTACTTC. This sequence encodes CASSLAGSILVYEQYF.